This T cell receptor (beta chain) was sequenced for a study of blood T cells in healthy people across ages. A second roughly 7 to 12 cycle PCR used barcoded and J-beta primers. TCRdb ran MiXCR on the 5' RACE reads and lists one entry per CDR3 protein. The data contain about 800,000 distinct CDR3 sequences, around 25% of them singletons. V lost 0 bases and J lost 3, with 9 bases in between. CDR1 MNHEY and CDR2 SMNVEV come from the germline V gene (reference sequence). The CDR3 runs to 14 residues. There are a few counts of this clonotype. The sample also formed part of further work on T cells of mothers and their children.

The chain combines TRBV27 with TRBJ2-7; D gene unclear. The sequencing sample was made of blood. This TCR was sampled from a boy between 10 and 17 years old in good health. The CDR3 DNA is TGTGCCAGCAGTTTATCTGGATTTAACTACGAGCAGTACTTC. Translating it yields CASSLSGFNYEQYF.